The clone carrying this T cell receptor (beta chain) has more than one count but fewer than ten. Germline V gene data show CDR1 as SGHTA and CDR2 as FQGTGA. The CDR3 spans 14 residues. The V gene end was trimmed by 5 bases and the J gene end by 2 bases; junction bases not matched to a gene: 5. The data were taken from a study of T cell repertoires in cytomegalovirus infection. TCRdb reprocessed the reads via MiXCR and lists one record per CDR3 protein. The data hold approximately 160,000 distinct CDR3 sequences, with 17% observed a single time. The receptor was isolated from a human donor in good health (CMV status not recorded). Some clones in this sample may be carry-over from other donors' samples. Sequences were obtained from CD8+ T cells from PBMCs. V and J are TRBV7-3 and TRBJ1-2; 7 nucleotides line up with TRBD1. Written as DNA, the CDR3 is TGTGCCAGCAGCCCCGGGGACAGAAACTATGGCTACACCTTC. Its protein product is CASSPGDRNYGYTF.